Below, 12 T cell receptor beta chains from the same sample are listed, as sequenced in a study of beta chain features in type 1 diabetes. Their specific antigens are unknown. Reverse transcribing all isolated RNA meant expressed TCRB transcripts were sequenced. The protocol was immunoSEQ multiplex PCR, while the TCRdb copy is restricted to in-frame clones and leaves out a portion. This sample has over 600,000 clones, with 9.5% to 15% found just once. Study observations and caveats: Moderate but significant shortening of TCRB CDR3s was recorded in all four CD4+ subsets from Type 1 diabetes patients.

Sequenced: naive CD4+ T cells from blood. Receptor source: a man younger than 40 with type 1 diabetes.

CDR3 loop: CATSGPQRLAGTDTQYF. The CDR3 nucleotides are TGTGCCACCAGCGGACCCCAGAGACTAGCCGGCACAGATACGCAGTATTTT. The gene calls are TRBV15 and TRBJ2-3; 7 bases map to TRBD2. The germline V gene has CDR1 LNHNV and CDR2 YYDKDF (reference sequence). The CDR3 loop spans 17 amino acids. J was trimmed by 1 base and V by 5 bases; bases with no gene match: 12.

The chain uses TRBV7-9 and TRBJ1-2, with D uncertain. Germline V CDR1 and CDR2: SEHNR, FQNEAQ (reference sequence). This CDR3 spans 12 amino acids. The V end was cut by 1 base, the J end by 7 bases, with 7 bases between. Written as DNA, the CDR3 is TGTGCCAGCAGCTTAGATGTGGCTGGCTACACCTTC. It encodes CASSLDVAGYTF. Supplemented by reference TRBV7-9 and TRBJ1-2, the full variable domain reads DTGVSQNPRHKITKRGQNVTFRCDPISEHNRLYWYRQTLGQGPEFLTYFQNEAQLEKSRLLSDRFSAERPKGSFSTLEIQRTEQGDSAMYLCASSLDVAGYTFGSGTRLTVV.

The V call is TRBV29-1, the J call TRBJ1-2; D remains unclear. This CDR3 has 11 residues. The germline V gene has CDR1 SQVTM and CDR2 ANQGSEA. The V end lost 3 bases, the J end lost 5 bases, and 7 bases lay between the germline ends. The CDR3 protein is CSVDGQYGYTF. The CDR3 DNA follows: TGCAGCGTTGACGGGCAATATGGCTACACCTTC.

A few counts support this clone. The gene calls are TRBV21-1 and TRBJ1-4; TRBD1, the table's D call, was not compared with the DNA. TRBV21-1 is a pseudogene. There are 15 residues in the CDR3. This CDR3 reads CASSKGATSNEKLFF. In nucleotides, the CDR3 is TGTGCCAGCAGCAAAGGGGCGACGTCTAATGAAAAACTGTTTTTT.

The chain couples TRBV23-1 to TRBJ2-7, with 9 bases lining up with TRBD1. TRBV23-1 is filed as an ORF, its function uncertain. J gave up 3 bases and V 1 base, and 1 base lay outside the gene matches. The CDR3 is 14 amino acids. The CDR3 sequence is CASSQWDRVYEQYF. CDR3 sequence (DNA): TGCGCCAGCAGTCAATGGGACAGGGTCTACGAGCAGTACTTC.

This clone was recorded a few times. This chain uses TRBV4-3 with TRBJ2-7; a weak D match, TRBD1 (5 bases). V lost 0 bases and J lost 8, with 11 bases in between. The CDR3 runs 13 residues. CDR1 and CDR2 from the germline V gene are LGHNA and YSLEER. CDR3 in amino acids: CASSQDRGFQQYF. The CDR3 DNA sequence: TGCGCCAGCAGCCAAGATAGGGGCTTTCAGCAGTACTTC.

V is TRBV10-3 and J is TRBJ2-1; TRBD1 is a possible D gene (5 bases). The V gene lost 10 bases and the J gene lost 3 bases, with 19 bases spanning the gap. This CDR3 spans 15 amino acids. CDR1 is ENHRY, CDR2 SYGVKD, per germline. The CDR3 sequence is CATHPREENYNEQFF. In DNA, the CDR3 is TGTGCCACCCACCCCAGGGAAGAAAACTACAATGAGCAGTTCTTC.

This clone occurred a few times. At the DNA level, this CDR3 is encoded by other sequences in the same sample as well. CDR3 loop: CASSLGQETQYF. Here the CDR3 DNA reads TGCGCCAGCAGCTTAGGACAAGAGACCCAGTACTTC. The V and J genes are TRBV5-1 and TRBJ2-5; D gene uncertain. The ends were cut back, 2 bases at V and 2 bases at J, with 4 bases in the middle. From germline, CDR1 is SGHRS and CDR2 YFSETQ. The CDR3 contains 12 residues.

This clone was found a few times. The chain joins TRBV5-1 to TRBJ1-6, with D perhaps matching TRBD1 (5 bases). The V end was cut by 4 bases, the J end by 11 bases, with 10 bases between. CDR1 SGHRS and CDR2 YFSETQ come from the germline V gene. The CDR3 totals 12 residues. CDR3 nucleotides: TGCGCCAGCAGCGTGCAGGGCGCACCCCTCCACTTT. It yields the protein CASSVQGAPLHF.

The chain links TRBV5-4 to TRBJ2-1; 9 bases are shared with TRBD1. This CDR3 contains 16 residues. Trimming cost V 0 bases and J 8 bases; bases outside gene matches: 9. Germline-derived CDR1 and CDR2 are SGHNT and YYREEE (reference sequence). The CDR3 DNA reads as TGTGCCAGCAGCTTGGGGTTCGGGACAGGGACGCATGAGCAGTTCTTC. Its translation: CASSLGFGTGTHEQFF. Full variable domain (missing parts from reference TRBV5-4 and TRBJ2-1): ETGVTQSPTHLIKTRGQQVTLRCSSQSGHNTVSWYQQALGQGPQFIFQYYREEENGRGNFPPRFSGLQFPNYSSELNVNALELDDSALYLCASSLGFGTGTHEQFFGPGTRLTVL.

This clone was detected a few times. The chain has TRBV10-3 and TRBJ2-7; D not resolved. This CDR3 has 13 residues. Trimming left V 6 bases short and J 1 base short, with 10 bases between. The germline CDR1 and CDR2 sequences are ENHRY and SYGVKD. The CDR3 DNA follows: TGTGCCATCAGGTTAGCTGGGTCCTACGAGCAGTACTTC. This translates into CAIRLAGSYEQYF.

The chain uses TRBV18 and TRBJ2-7; 7 bases are a match to TRBD1. The V gene's germline CDR1 is KGHSH and CDR2 LQKENI. This CDR3 spans 15 amino acids. With V trimmed by 3 bases and J by 3 bases, 8 bases remained unmatched. CDR3 in amino acids: CASSPARGKLYEQYF. CDR3 DNA sequence: TGTGCCAGCTCACCGGCCAGGGGGAAACTCTACGAGCAGTACTTC.